The clone carrying this T cell receptor beta chain has ten or more counts. TCRdb analysed the 5' RACE reads with MiXCR anew, one entry per CDR3 protein. The sample holds 100,000 or so distinct CDR3 sequences, roughly 4% seen once. CDR1 is SGHRS and CDR2 is YFSETQ in the germline V gene. The CDR3 runs 14 residues. V was trimmed by 5 bases and J by 0 bases, leaving 11 bases between them. This sample stems from a study of neurological immune-mediated disorders. Across the study: Within the group of about 35 multiple sclerosis patients, about 30 were relapsing-remitting, while 3 were secondary progressive.

The rearrangement joins TRBV5-1 to TRBJ2-5; D may be TRBD1 (6 bases). The receptor's source is a woman aged 18-29 years with multiple sclerosis. The sample consisted of PBMCs. CDR3 DNA: TGCGCCAGCAGTTATGGGACAAACCAAGAGACCCAGTACTTC. Translation: CASSYGTNQETQYF.